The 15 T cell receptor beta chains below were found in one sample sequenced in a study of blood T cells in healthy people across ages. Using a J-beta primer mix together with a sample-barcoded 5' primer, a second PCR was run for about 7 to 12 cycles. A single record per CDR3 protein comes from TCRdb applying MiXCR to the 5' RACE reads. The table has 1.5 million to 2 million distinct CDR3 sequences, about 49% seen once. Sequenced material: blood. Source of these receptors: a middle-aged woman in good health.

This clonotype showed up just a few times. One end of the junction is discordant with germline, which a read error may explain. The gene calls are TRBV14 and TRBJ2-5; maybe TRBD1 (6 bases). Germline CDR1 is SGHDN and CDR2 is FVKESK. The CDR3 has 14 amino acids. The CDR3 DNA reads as TGTGCCAGCAGCCAAGTCCTGGGACAAGGGACCCAGTACTTC. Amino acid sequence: CASSQVLGQGTQYF.

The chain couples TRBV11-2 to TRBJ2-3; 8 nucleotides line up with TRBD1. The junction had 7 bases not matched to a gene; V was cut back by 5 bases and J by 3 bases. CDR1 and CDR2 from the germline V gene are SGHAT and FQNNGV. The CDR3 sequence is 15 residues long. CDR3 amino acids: CASSTQGARTDTQYF. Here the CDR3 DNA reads TGTGCCAGCAGCACCCAGGGGGCGCGGACAGATACGCAGTATTTT.

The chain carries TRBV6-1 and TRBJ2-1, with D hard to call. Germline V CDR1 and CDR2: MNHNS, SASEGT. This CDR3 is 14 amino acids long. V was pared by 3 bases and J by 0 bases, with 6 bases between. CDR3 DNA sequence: TGTGCCAGCAGTGACACCAGCTCCTACAATGAGCAGTTCTTC. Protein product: CASSDTSSYNEQFF.

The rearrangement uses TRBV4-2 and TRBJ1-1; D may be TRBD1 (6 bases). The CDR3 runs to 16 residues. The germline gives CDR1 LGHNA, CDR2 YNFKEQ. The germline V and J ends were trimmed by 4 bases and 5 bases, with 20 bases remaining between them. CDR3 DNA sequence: TGTGCCAGCAGCCCAGGACAGCTAGATAGAGGAACTGAAGCTTTCTTT. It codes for CASSPGQLDRGTEAFF.

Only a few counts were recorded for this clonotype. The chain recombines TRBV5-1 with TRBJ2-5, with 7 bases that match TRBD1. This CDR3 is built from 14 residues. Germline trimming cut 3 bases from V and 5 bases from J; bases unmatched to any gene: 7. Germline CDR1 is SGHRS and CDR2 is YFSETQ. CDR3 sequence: CASSSTTGVETQYF. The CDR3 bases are TGCGCCAGCAGCTCCACTACAGGGGTCGAGACCCAGTACTTC.

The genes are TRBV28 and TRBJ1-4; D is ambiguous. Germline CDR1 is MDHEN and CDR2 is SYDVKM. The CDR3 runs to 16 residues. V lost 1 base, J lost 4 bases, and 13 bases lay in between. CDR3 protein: CASSLSPGLLNEKLFF. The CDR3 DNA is TGTGCCAGCAGTTTATCGCCAGGCCTTCTTAATGAAAAACTGTTTTTT.

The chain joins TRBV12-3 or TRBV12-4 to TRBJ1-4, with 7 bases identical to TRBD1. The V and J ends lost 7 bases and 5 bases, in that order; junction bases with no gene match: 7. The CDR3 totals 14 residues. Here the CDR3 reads CASTEGQLNEKLFF. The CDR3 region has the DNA TGTGCCAGCACCGAGGGACAGCTCAATGAAAAACTGTTTTTT.

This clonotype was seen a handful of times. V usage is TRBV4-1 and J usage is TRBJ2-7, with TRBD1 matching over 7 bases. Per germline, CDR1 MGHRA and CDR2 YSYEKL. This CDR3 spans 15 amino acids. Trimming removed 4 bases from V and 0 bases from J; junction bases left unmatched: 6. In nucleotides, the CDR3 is TGCGCCAGCAGCCGCCAGGGACAGTCCTCCTACGAGCAGTACTTC. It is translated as CASSRQGQSSYEQYF.

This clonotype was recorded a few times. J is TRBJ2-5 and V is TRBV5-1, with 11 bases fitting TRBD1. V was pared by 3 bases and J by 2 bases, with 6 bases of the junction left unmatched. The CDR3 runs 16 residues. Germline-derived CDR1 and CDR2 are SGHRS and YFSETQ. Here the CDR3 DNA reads TGCGCCAGCAGCTCGGGGACAGGGGGTGGACAAGAGACCCAGTACTTC. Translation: CASSSGTGGGQETQYF.

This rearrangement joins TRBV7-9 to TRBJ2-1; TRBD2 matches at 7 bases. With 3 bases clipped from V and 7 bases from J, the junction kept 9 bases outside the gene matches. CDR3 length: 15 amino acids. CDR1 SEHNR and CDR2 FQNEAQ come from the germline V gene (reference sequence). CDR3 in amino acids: CASSLKAGIINEQFF. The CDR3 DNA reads TGTGCCAGCAGCTTGAAAGCGGGAATTATAAATGAGCAGTTCTTC.

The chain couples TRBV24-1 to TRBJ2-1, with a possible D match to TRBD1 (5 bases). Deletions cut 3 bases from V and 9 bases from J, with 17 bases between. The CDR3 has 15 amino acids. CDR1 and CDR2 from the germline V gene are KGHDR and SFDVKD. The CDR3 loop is CATSDTSQGRSEQFF. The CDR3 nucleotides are TGTGCCACCAGTGATACTTCTCAGGGCCGGAGTGAGCAGTTCTTC.

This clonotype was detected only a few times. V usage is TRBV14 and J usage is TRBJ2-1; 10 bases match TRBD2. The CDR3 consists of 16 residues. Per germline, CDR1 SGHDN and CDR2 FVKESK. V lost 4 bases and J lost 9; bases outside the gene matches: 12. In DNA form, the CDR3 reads TGTGCCAGCAGCCCGGCTGAGCGGGGGGGCCGTGGTGAGCAGTTCTTC. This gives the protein CASSPAERGGRGEQFF.

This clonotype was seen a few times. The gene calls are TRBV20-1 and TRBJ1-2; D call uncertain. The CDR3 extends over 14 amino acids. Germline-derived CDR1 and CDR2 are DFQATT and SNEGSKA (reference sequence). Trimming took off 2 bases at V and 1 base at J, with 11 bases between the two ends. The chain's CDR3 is CSARSADSNYGYTF. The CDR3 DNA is TGCAGTGCTAGATCGGCAGATAGTAACTATGGCTACACCTTC.

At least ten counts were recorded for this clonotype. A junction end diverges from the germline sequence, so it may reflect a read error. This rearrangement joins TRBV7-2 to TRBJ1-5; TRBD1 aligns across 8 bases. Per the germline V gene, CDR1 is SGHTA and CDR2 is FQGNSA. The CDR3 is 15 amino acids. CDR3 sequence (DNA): TGTGCCAGCAGTTTAGCAGGGGGCGGCAATCAGCCCCAGCATTTT. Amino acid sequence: CASSLAGGGNQPQHF.

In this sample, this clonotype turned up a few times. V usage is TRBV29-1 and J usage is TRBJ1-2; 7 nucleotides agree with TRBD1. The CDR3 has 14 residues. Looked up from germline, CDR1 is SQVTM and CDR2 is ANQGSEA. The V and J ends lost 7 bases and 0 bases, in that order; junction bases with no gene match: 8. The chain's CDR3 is CSAKQGKANYGYTF. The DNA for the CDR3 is TGCAGCGCCAAACAGGGGAAAGCTAACTATGGCTACACCTTC.